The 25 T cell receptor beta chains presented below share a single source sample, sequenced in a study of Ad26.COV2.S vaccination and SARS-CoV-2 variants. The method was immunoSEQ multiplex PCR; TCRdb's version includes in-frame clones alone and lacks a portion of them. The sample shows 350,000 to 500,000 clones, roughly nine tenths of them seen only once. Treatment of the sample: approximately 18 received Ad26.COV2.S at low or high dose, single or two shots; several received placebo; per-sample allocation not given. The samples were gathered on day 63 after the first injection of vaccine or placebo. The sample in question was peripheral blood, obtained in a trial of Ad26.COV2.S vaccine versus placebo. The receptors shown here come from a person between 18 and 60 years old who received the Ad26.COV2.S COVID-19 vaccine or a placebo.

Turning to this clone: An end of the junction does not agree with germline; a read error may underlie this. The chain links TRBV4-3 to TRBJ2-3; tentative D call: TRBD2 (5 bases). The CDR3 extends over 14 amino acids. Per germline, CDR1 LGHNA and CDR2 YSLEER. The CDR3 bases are TGCGCCAGCAGCCAAGATGGGTTGGCGGGTGAGCCGGATTTT. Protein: CASSQDGLAGEPDF.

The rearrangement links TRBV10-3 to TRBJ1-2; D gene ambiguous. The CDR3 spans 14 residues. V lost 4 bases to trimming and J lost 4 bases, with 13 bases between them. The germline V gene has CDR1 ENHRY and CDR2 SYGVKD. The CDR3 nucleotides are TGTGCCATCAGTGGAAGGGAAGTTGGCTATGGCTACACCTTC. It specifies CAISGREVGYGYTF.

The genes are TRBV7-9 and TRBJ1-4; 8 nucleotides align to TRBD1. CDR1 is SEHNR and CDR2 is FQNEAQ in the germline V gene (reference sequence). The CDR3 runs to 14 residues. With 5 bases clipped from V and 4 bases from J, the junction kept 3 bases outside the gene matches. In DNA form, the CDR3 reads TGTGCCAGCAGCCCAGGGGGCTATAATGAAAAACTGTTTTTT. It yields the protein CASSPGGYNEKLFF.

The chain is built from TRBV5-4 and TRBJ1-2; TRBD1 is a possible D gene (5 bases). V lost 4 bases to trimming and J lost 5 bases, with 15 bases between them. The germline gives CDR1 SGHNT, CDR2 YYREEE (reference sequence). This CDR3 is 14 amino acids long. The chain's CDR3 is CASSTARERYGYTF. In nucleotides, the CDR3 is TGTGCCAGCAGCACCGCCAGGGAAAGATATGGCTACACCTTC.

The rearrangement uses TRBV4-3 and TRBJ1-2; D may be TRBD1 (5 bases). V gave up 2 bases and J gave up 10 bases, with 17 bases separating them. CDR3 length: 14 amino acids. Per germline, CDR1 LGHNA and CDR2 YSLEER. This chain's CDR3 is CASSQILGQDIYTF. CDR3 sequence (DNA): TGCGCCAGCAGCCAAATATTAGGGCAGGACATCTACACCTTC.

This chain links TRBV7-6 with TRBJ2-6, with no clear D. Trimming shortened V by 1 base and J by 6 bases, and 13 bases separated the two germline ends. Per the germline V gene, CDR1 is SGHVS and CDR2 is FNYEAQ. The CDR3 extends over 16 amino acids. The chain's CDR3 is CASSLDGTSTANVLTF. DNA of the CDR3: TGTGCCAGCAGCTTAGACGGAACCTCTACGGCCAACGTCCTGACTTTC.

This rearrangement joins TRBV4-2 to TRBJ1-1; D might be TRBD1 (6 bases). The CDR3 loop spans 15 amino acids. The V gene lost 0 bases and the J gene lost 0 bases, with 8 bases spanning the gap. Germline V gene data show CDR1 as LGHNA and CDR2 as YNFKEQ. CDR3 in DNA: TGTGCCAGCAGCCAAGAGGGGGCGATGAACACTGAAGCTTTCTTT. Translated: CASSQEGAMNTEAFF.

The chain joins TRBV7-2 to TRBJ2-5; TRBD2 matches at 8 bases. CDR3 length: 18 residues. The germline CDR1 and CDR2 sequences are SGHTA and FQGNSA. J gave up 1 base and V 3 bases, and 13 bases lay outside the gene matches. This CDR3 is CASSFRVAQRGFQETQYF. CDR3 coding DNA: TGTGCCAGCAGCTTTAGAGTCGCCCAGCGGGGGTTCCAAGAGACCCAGTACTTC. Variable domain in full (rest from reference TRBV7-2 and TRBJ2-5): GAGVSQSPSNKVTEKGKDVELRCDPISGHTALYWYRQSLGQGLEFLIYFQGNSAPDKSGLPSDRFSAERTGGSVSTLTIQRTQQEDSAVYLCASSFRVAQRGFQETQYFGPGTRLLVL.

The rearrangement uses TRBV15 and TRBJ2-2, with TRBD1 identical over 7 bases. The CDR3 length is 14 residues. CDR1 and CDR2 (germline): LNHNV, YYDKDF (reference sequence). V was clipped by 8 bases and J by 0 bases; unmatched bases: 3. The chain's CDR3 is CATSGQPNTGELFF. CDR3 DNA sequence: TGTGCCACCTCGGGACAGCCGAACACCGGGGAGCTGTTTTTT. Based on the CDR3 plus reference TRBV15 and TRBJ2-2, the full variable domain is DAMVIQNPRYQVTQFGKPVTLSCSQTLNHNVMYWYQQKSSQAPKLLFHYYDKDFNNEADTPDNFQSRRPNTSFCFLDIRSPGLGDTAMYLCATSGQPNTGELFFGEGSRLTVL.

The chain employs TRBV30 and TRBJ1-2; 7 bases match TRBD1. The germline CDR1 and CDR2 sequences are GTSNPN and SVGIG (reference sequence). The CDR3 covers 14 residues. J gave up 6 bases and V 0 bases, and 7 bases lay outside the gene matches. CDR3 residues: CAWSVLGQGDGYTF. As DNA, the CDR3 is TGTGCCTGGAGTGTACTGGGGCAGGGGGATGGCTACACCTTC.

The DNA of the CDR3 is TGCGCCAGCAGCCAAGACAGAATAGGAAAACTGTTTTTT. Amino acids: CASSQDRIGKLFF. The chain is built from TRBV4-3 and TRBJ1-4; the D is unclear. Germline CDR1 is LGHNA and CDR2 is YSLEER. This CDR3 is 13 amino acids long. Deletions cut 0 bases from V and 10 bases from J, with 9 bases between.

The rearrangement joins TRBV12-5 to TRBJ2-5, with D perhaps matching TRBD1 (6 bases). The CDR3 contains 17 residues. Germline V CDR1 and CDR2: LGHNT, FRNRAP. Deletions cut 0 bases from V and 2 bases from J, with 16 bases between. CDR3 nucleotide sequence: TGTGCTAGTGGTTTGGTAGGGGGAAGCCAGAGTCAAGAGACCCAGTACTTC. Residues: CASGLVGGSQSQETQYF.

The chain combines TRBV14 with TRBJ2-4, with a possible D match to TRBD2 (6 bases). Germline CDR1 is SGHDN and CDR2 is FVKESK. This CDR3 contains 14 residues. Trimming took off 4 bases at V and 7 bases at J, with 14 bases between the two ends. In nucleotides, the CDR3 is TGTGCCAGCAGCCGCGGGAATCTTTATAACATTCAGTACTTC. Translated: CASSRGNLYNIQYF.

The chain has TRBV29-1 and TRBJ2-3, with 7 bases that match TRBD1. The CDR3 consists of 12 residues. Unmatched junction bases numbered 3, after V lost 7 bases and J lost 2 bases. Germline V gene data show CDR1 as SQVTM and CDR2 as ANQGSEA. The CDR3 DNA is TGCAGCGCGGGACAGAACACAGATACGCAGTATTTT. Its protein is CSAGQNTDTQYF.

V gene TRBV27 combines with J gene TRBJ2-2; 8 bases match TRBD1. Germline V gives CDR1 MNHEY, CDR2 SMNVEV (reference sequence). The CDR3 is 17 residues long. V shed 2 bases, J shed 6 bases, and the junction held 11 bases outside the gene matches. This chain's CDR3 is CASSLKWRPGGPGELFF. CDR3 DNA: TGTGCCAGCAGTTTAAAGTGGAGGCCAGGGGGCCCCGGGGAGCTGTTTTTT.

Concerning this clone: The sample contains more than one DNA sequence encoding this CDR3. CDR3 DNA sequence: TGCGCCAGCAGTCTCACAGGGGGCACTGAAGCTTTCTTT. Its protein is CASSLTGGTEAFF. The chain carries TRBV5-1 and TRBJ1-1; TRBD1 aligns across 8 bases. Germline loops: CDR1 SGHRS, CDR2 YFSETQ. Trimming took 5 bases from V and 4 from J; bases not matched to a gene: 4. The CDR3 has 13 residues.

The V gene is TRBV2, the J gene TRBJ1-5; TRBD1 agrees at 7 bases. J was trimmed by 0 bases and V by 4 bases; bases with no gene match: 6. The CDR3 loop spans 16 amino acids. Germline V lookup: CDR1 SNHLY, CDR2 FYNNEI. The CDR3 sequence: CASSGAGGYSNQPQHF. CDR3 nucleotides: TGTGCCAGCAGTGGTGCAGGGGGGTATAGCAATCAGCCCCAGCATTTT.

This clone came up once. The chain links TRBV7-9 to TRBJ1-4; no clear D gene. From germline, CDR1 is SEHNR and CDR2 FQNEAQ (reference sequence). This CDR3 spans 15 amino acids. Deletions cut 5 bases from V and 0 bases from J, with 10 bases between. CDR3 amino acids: CASSLRVTTNEKLFF. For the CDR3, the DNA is TGTGCCAGCAGCCTAAGGGTAACAACTAATGAAAAACTGTTTTTT.

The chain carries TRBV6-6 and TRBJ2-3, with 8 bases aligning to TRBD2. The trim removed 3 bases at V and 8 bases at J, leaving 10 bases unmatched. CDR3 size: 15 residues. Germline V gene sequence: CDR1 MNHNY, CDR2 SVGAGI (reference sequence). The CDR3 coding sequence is TGTGCCAGCAGTTATCGGACTAGCCCTTACGGTACGCAGTATTTT. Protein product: CASSYRTSPYGTQYF.

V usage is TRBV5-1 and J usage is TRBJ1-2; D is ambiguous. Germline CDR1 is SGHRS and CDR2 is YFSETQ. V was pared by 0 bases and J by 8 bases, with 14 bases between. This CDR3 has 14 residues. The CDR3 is CASSLVGSPGGYTF. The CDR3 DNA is TGCGCCAGCAGCTTGGTTGGCTCTCCGGGAGGCTACACCTTC.

The CDR3 region is CSVLSGDTEAFF. Written as DNA, the CDR3 is TGCAGCGTTCTATCGGGGGACACTGAAGCTTTCTTT. The V and J genes are TRBV29-1 and TRBJ1-1; possible D gene TRBD1, 5 bases. This CDR3 is 12 amino acids long. Germline CDR1 and CDR2: SQVTM and ANQGSEA. Deletions cut 5 bases from V and 3 bases from J, with 10 bases between.

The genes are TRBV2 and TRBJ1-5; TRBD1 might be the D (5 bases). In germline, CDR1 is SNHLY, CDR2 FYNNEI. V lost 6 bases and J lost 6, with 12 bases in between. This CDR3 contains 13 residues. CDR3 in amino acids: CASRRPGGQPQHF. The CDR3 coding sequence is TGTGCCAGCAGACGCCCCGGGGGTCAGCCCCAGCATTTT.

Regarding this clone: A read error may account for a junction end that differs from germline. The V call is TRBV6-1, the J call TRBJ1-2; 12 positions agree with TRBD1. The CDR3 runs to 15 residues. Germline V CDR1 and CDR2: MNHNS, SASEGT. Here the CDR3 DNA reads TGTGCCAGCAATGAACCGGGACAGGGGGCCGATGGCTACACCTTC. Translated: CASNEPGQGADGYTF.

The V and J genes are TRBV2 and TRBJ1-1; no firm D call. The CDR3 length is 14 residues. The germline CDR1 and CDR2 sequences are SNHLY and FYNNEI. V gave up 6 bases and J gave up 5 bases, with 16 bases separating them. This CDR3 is CASSVSGTGTEAFF. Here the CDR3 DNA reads TGTGCCAGCAGCGTATCCGGTACGGGGACTGAAGCTTTCTTT.

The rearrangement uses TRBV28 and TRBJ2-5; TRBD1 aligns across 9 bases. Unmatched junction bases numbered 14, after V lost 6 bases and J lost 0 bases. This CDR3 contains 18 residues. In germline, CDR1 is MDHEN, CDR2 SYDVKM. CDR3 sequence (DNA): TGTGCCAGCAGGACAGGGGGGTTTGGGGTCCAGTACCAAGAGACCCAGTACTTC. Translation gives CASRTGGFGVQYQETQYF.